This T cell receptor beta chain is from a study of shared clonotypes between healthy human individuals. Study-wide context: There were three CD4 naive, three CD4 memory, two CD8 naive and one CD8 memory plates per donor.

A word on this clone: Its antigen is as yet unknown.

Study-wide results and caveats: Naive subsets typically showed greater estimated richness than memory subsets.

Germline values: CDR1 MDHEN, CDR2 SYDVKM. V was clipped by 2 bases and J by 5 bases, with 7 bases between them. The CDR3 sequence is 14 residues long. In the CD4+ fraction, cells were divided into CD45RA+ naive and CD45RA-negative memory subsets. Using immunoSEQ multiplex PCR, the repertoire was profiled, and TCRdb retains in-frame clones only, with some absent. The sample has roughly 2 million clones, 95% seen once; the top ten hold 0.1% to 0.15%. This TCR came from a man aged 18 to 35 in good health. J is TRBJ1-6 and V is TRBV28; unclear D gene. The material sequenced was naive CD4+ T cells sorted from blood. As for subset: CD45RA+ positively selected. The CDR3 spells CASSLGDHNSPLHF. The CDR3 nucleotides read TGTGCCAGCAGTTTAGGGGATCATAATTCACCCCTCCACTTT.